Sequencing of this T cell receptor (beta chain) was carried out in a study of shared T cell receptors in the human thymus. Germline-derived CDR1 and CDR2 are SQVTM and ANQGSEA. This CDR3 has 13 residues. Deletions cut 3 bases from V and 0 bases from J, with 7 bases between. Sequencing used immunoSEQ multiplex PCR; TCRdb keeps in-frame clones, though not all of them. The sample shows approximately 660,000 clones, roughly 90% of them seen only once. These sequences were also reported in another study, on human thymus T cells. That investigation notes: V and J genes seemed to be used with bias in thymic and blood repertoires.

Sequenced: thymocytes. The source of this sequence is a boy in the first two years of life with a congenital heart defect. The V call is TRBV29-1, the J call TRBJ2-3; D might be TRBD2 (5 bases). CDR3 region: CSVDGRSTDTQYF. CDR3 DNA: TGCAGCGTTGATGGGAGAAGCACAGATACGCAGTATTTT.